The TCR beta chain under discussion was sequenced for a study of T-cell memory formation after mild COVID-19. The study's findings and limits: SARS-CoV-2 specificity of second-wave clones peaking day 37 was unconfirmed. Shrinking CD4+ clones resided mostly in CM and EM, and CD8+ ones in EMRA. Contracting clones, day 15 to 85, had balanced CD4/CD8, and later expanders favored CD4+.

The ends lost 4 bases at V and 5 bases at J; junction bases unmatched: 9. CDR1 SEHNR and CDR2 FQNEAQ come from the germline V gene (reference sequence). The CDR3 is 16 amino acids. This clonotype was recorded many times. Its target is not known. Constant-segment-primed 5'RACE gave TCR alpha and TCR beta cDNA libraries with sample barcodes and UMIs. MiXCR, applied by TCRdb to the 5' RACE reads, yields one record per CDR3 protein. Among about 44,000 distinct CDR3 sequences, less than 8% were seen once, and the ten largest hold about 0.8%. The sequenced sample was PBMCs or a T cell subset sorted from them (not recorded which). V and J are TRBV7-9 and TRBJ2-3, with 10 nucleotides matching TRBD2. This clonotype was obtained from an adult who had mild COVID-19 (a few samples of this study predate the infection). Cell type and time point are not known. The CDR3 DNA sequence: TGTGCCAGCAGCTCCAGAGCGGGAGGGGGAGGAGATACGCAGTATTTT. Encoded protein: CASSSRAGGGGDTQYF.